The clone carrying this TCR beta chain was seen repeatedly, ten times or more. Its antigen remains unknown. Libraries were prepared by immunoSEQ multiplex PCR; TCRdb keeps only in-frame clonotypes and omits some of them. Among 45,000 or so clones, around 60% were seen once, and the ten largest hold less than 30%. The germline V gene has CDR1 MNHNS and CDR2 SASEGT. This CDR3 region has 14 residues. V shed 5 bases and J 3 bases; nucleotides not matched to a gene: 6. The data were taken from a study of cytotoxic CD8 clonotypes in ibrutinib-treated CLL. At the level of the study: Once treatment had gone on for a median of around eleven months, range 6 to 36, response samples were drawn. General study results and limits: Starting clonality was above that of age-matched healthy donors and tracked circulating CD8+ T-cell counts. Lymph node repertoires were not studied, and sampling times were unmatched.

Cryopreserved PBMCs yielded around 2.1 micrograms of genomic DNA for TCR beta libraries. The material sequenced was PBMCs, taken after 24 months of ibrutinib treatment. The receptor's source is a human donor with chronic lymphocytic leukemia. The chain carries TRBV6-1 and TRBJ1-2; TRBD1 aligns across 7 bases. CDR3 nucleotide sequence: TGTGCCAGCAGTTTACAGGGGAGGGACTATGGCTACACCTTC. Translation: CASSLQGRDYGYTF.